This paragraph covers one T cell receptor beta chain sequence. As yet, its antigen is unknown. TCR beta CDR3 regions were amplified from RNA. The TCR CDR3 first-round RT-PCR relied on the HTBI primer set. TCRdb called the multiplex PCR reads again in MiXCR, with one record for every CDR3 protein. The sample lists hundreds of thousands of distinct CDR3 sequences, 17% seen once, with around 58% in the top ten. These data come from a study of T cells in Graves' hyperthyroidism and ophthalmopathy. Looking at the study overall: At initial diagnosis, before any treatment had begun, peripheral blood was obtained.

Findings and limits, study-wide: The blood repertoire included most of the expanded thyroid clonotypes above 0.001.

V shed 1 base and J 5 bases; nucleotides not matched to a gene: 9. This CDR3 comprises 16 residues. In germline, CDR1 is DFQATT, CDR2 SNEGSKA (reference sequence). This TCR was sampled from a woman between 55 and 75 years old with Graves' ophthalmopathy. This chain joins TRBV20-1 and TRBJ1-4, with 8 positions matching TRBD1. The specimen was blood. CDR3 sequence reads: CSARVRTGLENEKLFF. In DNA, the CDR3 is TGCAGTGCTAGAGTTCGGACAGGGCTTGAGAATGAAAAACTGTTTTTT.